This TCR beta chain was profiled in a study of Tregs in tolerant kidney transplant recipients. The wider study: Mixed chimerism was transient after nonmyeloablative marrow transplants from related graft donors.

Of note for this clone: Antigen specificity is unknown.

Germline-derived CDR1 and CDR2 are MGHRA and YSYEKL. Between the trimmed V and J ends, which lost 1 base and 3 bases, there was a span of 12 bases. CDR3 length: 15 residues. Clones were sequenced by immunoSEQ multiplex PCR, and TCRdb holds only the in-frame ones, with some missing. The table includes about 350 clones, roughly 40% detected once. The receptor comes from a human patient who received a combined kidney and bone marrow transplant. Some T cells could come from the graft donor. The V gene is TRBV4-1, the J gene TRBJ2-5; no clear D gene. Sequencing input: Tregs from blood cultured with allogeneic cells. DNA for the CDR3: TGCGCCAGCAGCCAAGTAGGAAGGGATAAAGAGACCCAGTACTTC. Amino acid sequence: CASSQVGRDKETQYF.